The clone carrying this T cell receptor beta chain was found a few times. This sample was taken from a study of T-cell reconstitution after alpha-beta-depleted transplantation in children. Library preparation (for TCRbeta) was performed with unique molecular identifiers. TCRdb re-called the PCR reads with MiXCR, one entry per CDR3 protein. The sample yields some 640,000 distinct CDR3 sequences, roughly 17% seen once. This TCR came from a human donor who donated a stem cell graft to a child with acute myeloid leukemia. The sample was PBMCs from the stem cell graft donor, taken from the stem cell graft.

The CDR3 loop is CASSLRAEGTGELFF. CDR3 in DNA: TGTGCCAGCAGCTTAAGGGCAGAAGGGACCGGGGAGCTGTTTTTT. V is TRBV7-2 and J is TRBJ2-2; D not certain. V lost 2 bases and J lost 5, with 12 bases in between. The CDR3 consists of 15 residues. Germline V lookup: CDR1 SGHTA, CDR2 FQGNSA.